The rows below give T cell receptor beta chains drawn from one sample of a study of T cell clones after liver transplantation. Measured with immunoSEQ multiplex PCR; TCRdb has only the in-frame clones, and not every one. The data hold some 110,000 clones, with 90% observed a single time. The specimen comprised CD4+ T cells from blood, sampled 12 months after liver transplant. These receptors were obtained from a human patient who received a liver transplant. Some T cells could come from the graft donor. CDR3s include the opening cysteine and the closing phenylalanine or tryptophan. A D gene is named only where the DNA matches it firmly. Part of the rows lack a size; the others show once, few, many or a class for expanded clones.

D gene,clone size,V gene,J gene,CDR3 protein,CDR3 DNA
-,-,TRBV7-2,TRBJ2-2,CASSLTAGTGELFF,TGTGCCAGCAGCTTAACGGCGGGCACCGGGGAGCTGTTTTTT
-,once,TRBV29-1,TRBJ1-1,CSVREGGRTEAFF,TGCAGCGTTAGAGAGGGGGGGAGGACTGAAGCTTTCTTT
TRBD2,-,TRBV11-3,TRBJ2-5,CASSPGTSGSETQYF,TGTGCCAGCAGCCCTGGGACTAGCGGGAGTGAGACCCAGTACTTC
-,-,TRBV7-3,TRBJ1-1,CASSLYGGVGTEAFF,TGTGCCAGCAGCTTATACGGGGGTGTTGGTACTGAAGCTTTCTTT
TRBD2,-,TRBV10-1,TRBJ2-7,CASSEGLAGADEQYF,TGCGCCAGCAGTGAGGGACTAGCGGGAGCTGACGAGCAGTACTTC
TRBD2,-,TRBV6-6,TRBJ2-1,CASSPTGLAGGEQFF,TGTGCCAGCAGTCCCACCGGACTAGCGGGAGGCGAGCAGTTCTTC
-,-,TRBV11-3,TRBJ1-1,CASSPVGANTEAFF,TGTGCCAGCAGCCCCGTCGGTGCGAACACTGAAGCTTTCTTT
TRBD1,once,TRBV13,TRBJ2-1,CASSLGLWGTGFDEQFF,TGTGCCAGCAGCTTAGGCTTATGGGGGACAGGGTTCGATGAGCAGTTCTTC
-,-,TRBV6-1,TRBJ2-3,CASMGVQSPPGTQYF,TGTGCCAGCATGGGGGTACAATCCCCCCCAGGGACGCAGTATTTT
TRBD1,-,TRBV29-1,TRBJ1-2,CSVAWDRGPYGYTF,TGCAGCGTCGCCTGGGACAGGGGGCCCTATGGCTACACCTTC
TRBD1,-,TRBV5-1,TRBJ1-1,CASSLAGPRDSEAFF,TGCGCCAGCAGCTTGGCCGGGCCTCGGGACAGTGAAGCTTTCTTT
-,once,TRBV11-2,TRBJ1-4,CASSLRGFDEKLFF,TGTGCCAGCAGCTTAAGGGGTTTTGATGAAAAACTGTTTTTT
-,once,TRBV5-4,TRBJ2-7,CASSLGSPPGNYEQYF,TGTGCCAGCAGCTTGGGCTCCCCCCCCGGAAACTACGAGCAGTACTTC
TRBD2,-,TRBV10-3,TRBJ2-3,CAISELSGADTQYF,TGTGCCATCAGTGAACTCAGCGGGGCAGATACGCAGTATTTT
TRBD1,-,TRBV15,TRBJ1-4,CATSRDPGGREKLFF,TGTGCCACCAGCAGAGATCCAGGGGGCCGCGAAAAACTGTTTTTT
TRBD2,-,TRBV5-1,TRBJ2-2,CASKAGTSGPGELFF,TGCGCCAGCAAAGCCGGGACTAGCGGGCCCGGGGAGCTGTTTTTT
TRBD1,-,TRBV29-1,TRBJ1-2,CSALTGTGGYTF,TGCAGCGCTCTGACAGGGACTGGTGGCTACACCTTC
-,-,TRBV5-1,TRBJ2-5,CASSLTVQETQYF,TGCGCCAGCAGCCTGACAGTACAAGAGACCCAGTACTTC
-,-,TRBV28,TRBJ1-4,CASTSPDGHNEKLFF,TGTGCCAGCACTTCCCCAGACGGACATAATGAAAAACTGTTTTTT
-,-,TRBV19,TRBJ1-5,CATIPDDRWDQPQHF,TGTGCCACAATCCCGGACGACCGGTGGGATCAGCCCCAGCATTTT
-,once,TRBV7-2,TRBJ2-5,CASRREQAQETQYF,TGTGCCAGCAGGAGAGAACAGGCCCAAGAGACCCAGTACTTC
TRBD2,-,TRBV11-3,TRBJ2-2,CASTPSGTNTGELFF,TGTGCCAGCACCCCTAGCGGGACTAACACCGGGGAGCTGTTTTTT
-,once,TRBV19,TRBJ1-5,CASSIAGSNQPQHF,TGTGCCAGTAGTATAGCAGGGAGTAATCAGCCCCAGCATTTT
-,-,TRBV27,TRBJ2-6,CASSSTDLPGSNVLTF,TGTGCCAGCAGTTCGACAGACTTGCCCGGGTCCAACGTCCTGACTTTC
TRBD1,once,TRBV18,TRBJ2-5,CASSPLTGQETQYF,TGTGCCAGCTCACCACTGACAGGGCAAGAGACCCAGTACTTC
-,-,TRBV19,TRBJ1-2,CASSARGSGYTF,TGTGCCAGTAGTGCAAGGGGTTCTGGCTACACCTTC
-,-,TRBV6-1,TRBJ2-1,CASRVGSGSAEFF,-
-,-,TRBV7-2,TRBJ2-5,CASSLLGETQYF,TGTGCCAGCAGCTTACTAGGAGAGACCCAGTACTTC
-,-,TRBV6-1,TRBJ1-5,CASCGVGNQPQHF,TGTGCCAGCTGCGGGGTTGGCAATCAGCCCCAGCATTTT